The sequence of this T cell receptor beta chain was determined in a study of T cells in women clearing cervical HPV infection. Study details: Cases' blood sampling followed lesion detection by median around 160 days (90 to 200). Only a few women had HLA typing results available. General observations from the study: CIN3+ cases had significantly higher TCR repertoire richness than controls, but evenness did not differ.

The CDR3 length is 13 residues. Unmatched junction bases numbered 10, after V lost 7 bases and J lost 5 bases. CDR1 and CDR2 (germline): SQVTM, ANQGSEA. Assay used: immunoSEQ multiplex PCR; TCRdb lists only in-frame clones, some missing. This sample's table has around 30,000 clones. MY09/MY11 PCR detected cervical HPV DNA; dot-blot assigned genotypes. On this clone itself: Its matching antigen is unknown. The CDR3 end is not reached by the read, which stops 3 residues before it; the germline J gene fills it in.

This receptor was taken from a woman between 18 and 69 years old with a cervical HPV16 infection that either progressed to CIN3+ or cleared (not recorded which). This chain connects TRBV29-1 to TRBJ2-7; TRBD2 matches 8 bases. Sequenced input: blood buffy coat. The CDR3 bases that were read are TGCAGCGCCCAAAGGGGACTAGAGAACGAG. This gives the protein CSAQRGLENE. The full CDR3 reads CSAQRGLENEQYF.